What follows are 19 T cell receptor beta chains derived from one specimen sequenced in a study of OX40 agonist ivuxolimab in advanced cancers. TCRdb's table, derived via immunoSEQ multiplex PCR, lists solely in-frame clones and lacks some. The top ten clones hold roughly 1.5% of a sample with 95,000 to 100,000 clones, 70% to 85% of them seen once. Material: CD4+ or CD8+ T cells sorted from blood, obtained in a trial of the OX40 agonist ivuxolimab. The receptors shown here come from an adult with an advanced solid tumor such as melanoma, head and neck, liver or kidney cancer.

The chain couples TRBV9 to TRBJ2-2; D possibly uses TRBD1 or TRBD2 (6 bases each). Germline-derived CDR1 and CDR2 are SGDLS and YYNGEE. V was shortened by 0 bases and J by 5 bases, with 11 bases between the two germline ends. CDR3 length equals 15 residues. CDR3 nucleotide sequence: TGTGCCAGCAGCGTAGCTGGAGGGGGTACCGGGGAGCTGTTTTTT. Amino acids: CASSVAGGGTGELFF.

This rearrangement joins TRBV4-1 to TRBJ2-5; a weak D match, TRBD2 (6 bases). V gave up 0 bases and J gave up 1 base, with 15 bases separating them. From germline, CDR1 is MGHRA and CDR2 YSYEKL. The CDR3 sequence is 17 residues long. The CDR3, as DNA: TGCGCCAGCAGCCAAGATGGCGGACTATACCCCCAAGAGACCCAGTACTTC. This encodes CASSQDGGLYPQETQYF.

This clone occurred a few times. The chain uses TRBV4-2 and TRBJ2-3, with D unclear. This CDR3 is 16 amino acids long. Trimming took off 0 bases at V and 6 bases at J, with 16 bases between the two ends. In germline, CDR1 is LGHNA, CDR2 YNFKEQ. CDR3 DNA sequence: TGTGCCAGCAGCCAAGATCGGCGGCTAGATTCGGATACGCAGTATTTT. This gives the protein CASSQDRRLDSDTQYF.

This clone turned up a few times. J is TRBJ2-3 and V is TRBV28, with D uncertain. Germline lookup yields CDR1 MDHEN and CDR2 SYDVKM. The CDR3 runs 15 residues. V was shortened by 1 base and J by 0 bases, with 8 bases between the two germline ends. The CDR3 DNA sequence: TGTGCCAGCAGTTTATTAGGCCCCAGCACAGATACGCAGTATTTT. Its protein product is CASSLLGPSTDTQYF.

The V call is TRBV7-9, the J call TRBJ1-2, with D maybe TRBD1 (5 bases). The germline CDR1 and CDR2 sequences are SEHNR and FQNEAQ (reference sequence). CDR3 length: 14 amino acids. The V and J ends lost 1 base and 8 bases respectively, with 14 bases between them. DNA of the CDR3: TGTGCCAGCAGCTTAGTGTTGCAGGGCGGCGGCTACACCTTC. This gives the protein CASSLVLQGGGYTF.

The chain is built from TRBV30 and TRBJ2-7; 9 bases fit TRBD2. V dropped 0 bases and J dropped 6; count of bases not matched to a gene: 12. The germline gives CDR1 GTSNPN, CDR2 SVGIG (reference sequence). This CDR3 is 16 amino acids long. Written as DNA, the CDR3 is TGTGCCTGGAGTGTATGGACTAGCGACCGCTCGGGCGAGCAGTACTTC. It yields the protein CAWSVWTSDRSGEQYF.

The chain carries TRBV28 and TRBJ2-2, with D perhaps being TRBD1 or TRBD2 (7 bases each). CDR3 size: 14 residues. Germline assignment: CDR1 MDHEN and CDR2 SYDVKM. V lost 7 bases and J 3 bases, leaving 12 bases between the germline ends. Here the CDR3 DNA reads TGTGCCAGCATTCCAGGGGGGGACACCGGGGAGCTGTTTTTT. Amino acids: CASIPGGDTGELFF.

The V gene is TRBV7-2, the J gene TRBJ2-5; unclear D gene. V lost 5 bases to trimming and J lost 2 bases, with 18 bases between them. Germline CDR1 is SGHTA and CDR2 is FQGNSA. There are 16 residues in the CDR3. Written as DNA, the CDR3 is TGTGCCAGCAGCCCATCCTTCTCTAGGAGTCAAGAGACCCAGTACTTC. Protein sequence: CASSPSFSRSQETQYF.

The V gene is TRBV19, the J gene TRBJ1-4, with D possibly matching TRBD1 (5 bases). The V end was cut by 7 bases, the J end by 5 bases, with 14 bases between. The CDR3 extends over 14 amino acids. The germline CDR1 and CDR2 sequences are LNHDA and SQIVND (reference sequence). This chain's CDR3 is CASKRDPKNEKLFF. In DNA, the CDR3 is TGTGCCAGTAAGCGGGACCCTAAGAATGAAAAACTGTTTTTT.

The chain carries TRBV6-5 and TRBJ2-1; tentative D call: TRBD2 (7 bases). V was cut by 6 bases and J by 8 bases, with 17 bases left in between. Germline V lookup: CDR1 MNHEY, CDR2 SVGAGI. CDR3 length equals 14 residues. The CDR3 reads CASRSQGGLDEQFF. Written as DNA, the CDR3 is TGTGCCAGCAGGTCACAGGGAGGGTTGGATGAGCAGTTCTTC.

The rearrangement uses TRBV5-1 and TRBJ2-3; 7 bases are shared with TRBD2. The V gene's germline CDR1 is SGHRS and CDR2 YFSETQ. The CDR3 is made up of 15 amino acids. The trim removed 1 base at V and 5 bases at J, leaving 7 bases unmatched. In nucleotides, the CDR3 is TGCGCCAGCAGCTTGACCCACCAGCGGGGAGATACGCAGTATTTT. This encodes CASSLTHQRGDTQYF.

The V call is TRBV5-1, the J call TRBJ1-4; maybe TRBD1 (5 bases). The length of the CDR3 is 15 residues. Per germline, CDR1 SGHRS and CDR2 YFSETQ. V was clipped by 4 bases and J by 0 bases, with 10 bases between them. The CDR3 DNA reads as TGCGCCAGCAGCATAACAGGCTCAACTAATGAAAAACTGTTTTTT. Amino acids: CASSITGSTNEKLFF.

The chain carries TRBV6-6 and TRBJ2-7, with D perhaps matching TRBD2 (7 bases). Germline V gene lookup returns CDR1 MNHNY and CDR2 SVGAGI (reference sequence). V lost 0 bases and J 6 bases, leaving 15 bases between the germline ends. This CDR3 comprises 15 residues. The CDR3 spells CASSYSSGRGVEQYF. The CDR3 coding sequence is TGTGCCAGCAGTTACTCGTCGGGGAGGGGGGTCGAGCAGTACTTC.

The chain recombines TRBV10-2 with TRBJ1-4; tentatively, D is TRBD1 (5 bases). The germline V gene has CDR1 WSHSY and CDR2 SAAADI. V was pared by 0 bases and J by 7 bases, with 15 bases between. CDR3 length: 16 amino acids. The CDR3 reads CASSESGAGPSEKLFF. Here the CDR3 DNA reads TGCGCCAGCAGTGAGTCGGGTGCGGGGCCCAGTGAAAAACTGTTTTTT.

This chain's CDR3 is CASSLDSSLNTEAFF. CDR3 coding DNA: TGCGCCAGCAGCTTGGACAGTTCGCTGAACACTGAAGCTTTCTTT. The chain uses TRBV4-1 and TRBJ1-1; perhaps TRBD1 as D (6 bases). The germline V gene has CDR1 MGHRA and CDR2 YSYEKL. This CDR3 spans 15 amino acids. The V end was cut by 5 bases, the J end by 0 bases, with 13 bases between.

This clone was seen once. The chain recombines TRBV4-3 with TRBJ2-2; 8 positions match TRBD2. The V and J ends lost 0 bases and 1 base, in that order; junction bases with no gene match: 1. The CDR3 is 16 amino acids. Germline V gives CDR1 LGHNA, CDR2 YSLEER. The CDR3 nucleotides are TGCGCCAGCAGCCAAGACCTAGCGGGGAACACCGGGGAGCTGTTTTTT. Its translation is CASSQDLAGNTGELFF.

V usage is TRBV28 and J usage is TRBJ2-3, with 8 bases lining up with TRBD1. The CDR3 length is 14 residues. Per germline, CDR1 MDHEN and CDR2 SYDVKM. After removal of 5 bases from V and 4 bases from J, the junction contained 5 bases not matched to a gene. The CDR3 reads CASSTGQGSDTQYF. The CDR3 bases are TGTGCCAGCAGTACCGGACAGGGCTCAGATACGCAGTATTTT.

The chain recombines TRBV6-5 with TRBJ1-6, with TRBD1 identical over 7 bases. CDR1 is MNHEY and CDR2 is SVGAGI in the germline V gene. The V and J ends lost 3 bases and 10 bases, in that order; junction bases with no gene match: 9. CDR3 length: 15 amino acids. In DNA form, the CDR3 reads TGTGCCAGCAGTTATTTTTCGGACAGGAGGTCACCCCTCCACTTT. Translation gives CASSYFSDRRSPLHF.

The chain uses TRBV7-9 and TRBJ1-1; D gene ambiguous. Germline CDR1 SEHNR, CDR2 FQNEAQ (reference sequence). V was cut by 5 bases and J by 1 base, with 11 bases left in between. This CDR3 region has 14 residues. The CDR3 nucleotides read TGTGCCAGCAGCCCGACTGCAAGGAACACTGAAGCTTTCTTT. Its translation: CASSPTARNTEAFF.